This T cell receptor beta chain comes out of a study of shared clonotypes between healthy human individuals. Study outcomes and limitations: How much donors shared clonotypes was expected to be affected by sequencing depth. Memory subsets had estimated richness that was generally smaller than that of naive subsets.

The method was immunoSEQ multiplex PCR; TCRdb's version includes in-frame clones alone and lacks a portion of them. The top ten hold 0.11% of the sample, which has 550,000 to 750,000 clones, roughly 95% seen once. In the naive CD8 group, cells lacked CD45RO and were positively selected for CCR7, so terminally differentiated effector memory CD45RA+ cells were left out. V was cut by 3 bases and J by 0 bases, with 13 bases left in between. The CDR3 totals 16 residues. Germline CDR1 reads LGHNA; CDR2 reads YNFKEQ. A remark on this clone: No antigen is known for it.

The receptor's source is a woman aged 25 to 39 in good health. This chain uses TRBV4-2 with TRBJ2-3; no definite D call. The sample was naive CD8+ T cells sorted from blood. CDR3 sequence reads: CASSHRHAESTDTQYF. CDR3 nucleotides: TGTGCCAGCAGCCATCGACACGCGGAGAGCACAGATACGCAGTATTTT.